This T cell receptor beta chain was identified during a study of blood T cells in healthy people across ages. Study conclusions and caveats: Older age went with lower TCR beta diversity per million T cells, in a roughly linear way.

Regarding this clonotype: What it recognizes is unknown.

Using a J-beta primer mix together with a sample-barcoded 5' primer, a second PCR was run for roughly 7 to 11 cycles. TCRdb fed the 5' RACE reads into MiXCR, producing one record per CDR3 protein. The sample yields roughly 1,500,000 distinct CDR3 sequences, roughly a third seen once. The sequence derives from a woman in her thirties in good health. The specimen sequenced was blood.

DNA for the CDR3: TGTGCCAGCAGCTTAGCCATAGGGGCAGAGACCCAGTACTTC. Translating it yields CASSLAIGAETQYF. J is TRBJ2-7 and V is TRBV7-9, with D maybe TRBD1 (5 bases). The DNA end favors TRBJ2-5, so the J call may be wrong. Per the germline V gene, CDR1 is SEHNR and CDR2 is FQNEAQ (reference sequence). The CDR3 is made up of 14 amino acids.